Below are 31 T cell receptor beta chains sequenced from a single sample in a study of blood T cell repertoires in COVID-19. Sequencing was performed with immunoSEQ multiplex PCR; in TCRdb, only in-frame clones are kept and a portion is missing. Found here are about 190,000 clones, about 83% of them singletons; the top ten hold approximately 5.1%. Sequenced input: peripheral blood. The source of these receptors is a woman aged 70-85 years with active or convalescent COVID-19.

J is TRBJ2-1 and V is TRBV7-2, with 9 bases fitting TRBD2. Germline lookup yields CDR1 SGHTA and CDR2 FQGNSA. The CDR3 extends over 16 amino acids. V lost 7 bases, J lost 4 bases, and 11 bases stayed unmatched. In nucleotides, the CDR3 is TGTGCCAGCACCGCGGAGGGCGGGAGGGGGTACAATGAGCAGTTCTTC. Its protein is CASTAEGGRGYNEQFF.

This chain joins TRBV3-1 (or the pseudogene TRBV3-2) and TRBJ2-7; 10 nucleotides line up with TRBD1. This CDR3 contains 14 residues. The junction had 3 bases not matched to a gene; V was cut back by 4 bases and J by 3 bases. The germline V gene encodes CDR1 LGHDT and CDR2 YNNKEL (reference sequence). The CDR3 spells CASSLGQGVYEQYF. Written as DNA, the CDR3 is TGTGCCAGCAGCCTAGGACAGGGGGTCTACGAGCAGTACTTC.

The chain uses TRBV5-6 and TRBJ2-7; D is possibly TRBD1 (7 bases). CDR1 is SGHDT and CDR2 is YYEEEE in the germline V gene. This CDR3 spans 16 amino acids. The V gene lost 3 bases and the J gene lost 2 bases, with 18 bases spanning the gap. CDR3 in amino acids: CASSSVLRGDAYEQYF. The CDR3 DNA reads as TGTGCCAGCAGCTCGGTACTCAGGGGGGATGCCTACGAGCAGTACTTC.

The chain carries TRBV5-1 and TRBJ2-2, with TRBD2 identical over 7 bases. CDR3 length: 14 residues. CDR1 and CDR2 from the germline V gene are SGHRS and YFSETQ. Losses at the gene ends were 0 bases for V and 7 bases for J; bases not matched to a gene: 3. The DNA of the CDR3 is TGCGCCAGCAGCTTGGACGGCGGGAGCGGGGAGCTGTTTTTT. It translates to CASSLDGGSGELFF.

The chain is built from TRBV29-1 and TRBJ2-2, with 9 bases aligning to TRBD1. The germline gives CDR1 SQVTM, CDR2 ANQGSEA. The V and J ends lost 6 bases and 7 bases, in that order; junction bases with no gene match: 3. This CDR3 is 12 amino acids long. The CDR3 nucleotides read TGCAGCGTGGGACAGGGCGGCGGGGAGCTGTTTTTT. Protein sequence: CSVGQGGGELFF.

The chain has TRBV9 and TRBJ1-2; TRBD1 matches at 7 bases. Germline V lookup: CDR1 SGDLS, CDR2 YYNGEE. The CDR3 sequence is 14 residues long. V shed 0 bases, J shed 1 base, and the junction held 0 bases outside the gene matches. CDR3 in amino acids: CASSVGQGNYGYTF. The CDR3 nucleotides are TGTGCCAGCAGCGTAGGACAGGGTAACTATGGCTACACCTTC.

This chain links TRBV15 with TRBJ2-5, with 9 bases identical to TRBD1. Germline V gene sequence: CDR1 LNHNV, CDR2 YYDKDF (reference sequence). The junction had 2 bases not matched to a gene; V was cut back by 1 base and J by 5 bases. CDR3 size: 14 residues. Here the CDR3 DNA reads TGTGCCACCAGCAGAGGGGGACAGGGTGAGACCCAGTACTTC. Its translation is CATSRGGQGETQYF.

CDR3 sequence (DNA): TGTGCCAGCAGTTTATCAGAGGGTTATTTCAATGAGCAGTTCTTC. It is translated as CASSLSEGYFNEQFF. This chain links TRBV28 with TRBJ2-1; D might be TRBD2 (5 bases). Per the germline V gene, CDR1 is MDHEN and CDR2 is SYDVKM. The CDR3 spans 15 residues. Trimming took off 1 base at V and 6 bases at J, with 13 bases between the two ends.

The chain is built from TRBV11-2 and TRBJ2-1, with 15 bases matching TRBD2. The CDR3 is 16 residues long. V lost 4 bases to trimming and J lost 8 bases; unmatched junction nucleotides: 6. From germline, CDR1 is SGHAT and CDR2 FQNNGV. Here the CDR3 reads CASSSWTSGRADEQFF. In DNA, the CDR3 is TGTGCCAGCAGCTCGTGGACTAGCGGGAGGGCCGATGAGCAGTTCTTC. Using reference TRBV11-2 and TRBJ2-1 for the parts outside the CDR3, the full variable domain is EAGVAQSPRYKIIEKRQSVAFWCNPISGHATLYWYQQILGQGPKLLIQFQNNGVVDDSQLPKDRFSAERLKGVDSTLKIQPAKLEDSAVYLCASSSWTSGRADEQFFGPGTRLTVL.

The J gene is TRBJ2-3, the V gene TRBV6-2 or TRBV6-3; D unclear. CDR1 MNHEY and CDR2 SVGEGT come from the germline V gene. Between the trimmed V and J ends, which lost 2 bases and 1 base, there was a span of 13 bases. The CDR3 has 16 amino acids. The CDR3 here is CASSYTGKSGTDTQYF. The CDR3 DNA sequence: TGTGCCAGCAGTTACACTGGTAAATCGGGCACAGATACGCAGTATTTT.

This chain links TRBV29-1 with TRBJ2-5, with TRBD1 matching 8 bases. Germline CDR1 is SQVTM and CDR2 is ANQGSEA. The CDR3 sequence is 15 residues long. V was clipped by 2 bases and J by 5 bases; unmatched bases: 10. The CDR3: CSVEHGSGGRETQYF. The CDR3 DNA reads TGCAGCGTTGAACATGGGTCAGGGGGCCGGGAGACCCAGTACTTC.

The gene calls are TRBV5-1 and TRBJ2-3; a possible D gene is TRBD1 (6 bases). The V end lost 0 bases, the J end lost 1 base, and 12 bases lay between the germline ends. CDR1 and CDR2 (germline): SGHRS, YFSETQ. The CDR3 consists of 16 residues. CDR3 in DNA: TGCGCCAGCAGCTTGGATGGCAGGGGAGGCACAGATACGCAGTATTTT. This gives the protein CASSLDGRGGTDTQYF.

The chain joins TRBV5-1 to TRBJ2-1; 8 bases are a match to TRBD2. CDR3 length equals 15 residues. Per the germline V gene, CDR1 is SGHRS and CDR2 is YFSETQ. Unmatched junction bases numbered 10, after V lost 4 bases and J lost 7 bases. The CDR3 loop reads CASSPGEIAGNEQFF. The CDR3 region has the DNA TGCGCCAGCAGCCCGGGGGAGATAGCGGGGAATGAGCAGTTCTTC.

The chain combines TRBV2 with TRBJ1-1; a weak D match, TRBD1 (5 bases). The germline V gene has CDR1 SNHLY and CDR2 FYNNEI. The CDR3 consists of 12 residues. Trimming removed 9 bases from V and 5 bases from J, with 13 bases in between. CDR3 loop: CASARGETEAFF. CDR3 DNA: TGTGCCAGTGCGCGGGGGGAGACTGAAGCTTTCTTT.

The chain recombines TRBV9 with TRBJ2-1; D is perhaps TRBD2 (5 bases). The CDR3 is 17 residues long. CDR1 SGDLS and CDR2 YYNGEE come from the germline V gene. Between the trimmed V and J ends, which lost 2 bases and 5 bases, there was a span of 20 bases. CDR3: CASSVRRLPAADNEQFF. CDR3 bases: TGTGCCAGCAGCGTGCGTCGGCTTCCAGCGGCGGACAATGAGCAGTTCTTC.

The V call is TRBV28, the J call TRBJ1-4; D not resolved. The CDR3 is made up of 15 amino acids. V was clipped by 3 bases and J by 6 bases, with 14 bases between them. Germline CDR1 reads MDHEN; CDR2 reads SYDVKM. The CDR3 nucleotides read TGTGCCAGCAGTTTGGGGAGCAGCGGGGATGAAAAACTGTTTTTT. Encoded protein: CASSLGSSGDEKLFF.

The chain carries TRBV12-3 or TRBV12-4 and TRBJ2-2; D is undetermined. Trimming shortened V by 5 bases and J by 5 bases, and 9 bases separated the two germline ends. The CDR3 is 13 residues long. CDR3 coding DNA: TGTGCCAGCAGTCATTATAGAACCGGGGAGCTGTTTTTT. This sequence encodes CASSHYRTGELFF.

This sequence joins TRBV24-1 and TRBJ2-6; TRBD1 agrees at 10 bases. The V gene's germline CDR1 is KGHDR and CDR2 SFDVKD. V shed 4 bases and J 4 bases; nucleotides not matched to a gene: 3. CDR3 size: 16 residues. The CDR3 DNA is TGTGCCACCAGTGAGGGACAGGGGACCGGGGCCAACGTCCTGACTTTC. It translates to CATSEGQGTGANVLTF.

The rearrangement links TRBV7-9 to TRBJ2-1; no reliable D call. This CDR3 contains 13 residues. Germline V lookup: CDR1 SEHNR, CDR2 FQNEAQ (reference sequence). Trimming removed 4 bases at V and 4 bases at J, with 8 bases between. CDR3: CASSSNFYNEQFF. CDR3 bases: TGTGCCAGCAGCTCTAACTTTTACAATGAGCAGTTCTTC.

V usage is TRBV9 and J usage is TRBJ2-3; D uncertain. The CDR3 is made up of 15 amino acids. V shed 0 bases and J shed 2 bases, with 10 bases lying between them. Germline CDR1 reads SGDLS; CDR2 reads YYNGEE. CDR3 sequence (DNA): TGTGCCAGCAGCGTAGCCGTCCGGGTCACAGATACGCAGTATTTT. It yields the protein CASSVAVRVTDTQYF.

The chain couples TRBV20-1 to TRBJ2-3; TRBD2 aligns across 11 bases. The J segment lost 4 bases and the V segment lost 3 bases, leaving 6 bases of the junction unmatched. Germline assignment: CDR1 DFQATT and CDR2 SNEGSKA (reference sequence). The length of the CDR3 is 15 residues. CDR3 coding DNA: TGCAGTGCTAGTGTTCTAGCGGGGGGAGCAGATACGCAGTATTTT. Its protein product is CSASVLAGGADTQYF.

This chain connects TRBV5-5 to TRBJ2-7, with a tentative D call TRBD2 (5 bases). Germline V gene data show CDR1 as SGHKS and CDR2 as YYEKEE (reference sequence). Trimming removed 0 bases from V and 0 bases from J, with 13 bases in between. The CDR3 runs 16 residues. The DNA for the CDR3 is TGTGCCAGCAGCTTGGTAGGCGGGTCCAGCTCCTACGAGCAGTACTTC. The encoded protein is CASSLVGGSSSYEQYF.

In DNA form, the CDR3 reads TGTGCCAGCAGCTTATTGCGGGAAGGGCCCATCTCCTACGAGCAGTACTTC. Translation gives CASSLLREGPISYEQYF. The V and J genes are TRBV7-6 and TRBJ2-7, with a weak D call TRBD2 (6 bases). The ends were cut back, 2 bases at V and 0 bases at J, with 17 bases in the middle. Germline V lookup: CDR1 SGHVS, CDR2 FNYEAQ. The CDR3 covers 17 residues.

The chain employs TRBV27 and TRBJ2-2; TRBD2 matches at 8 bases. The germline CDR1 and CDR2 sequences are MNHEY and SMNVEV (reference sequence). Trimming cost V 8 bases and J 2 bases; bases outside gene matches: 16. This CDR3 spans 18 amino acids. The CDR3 loop is CASSNSKSGSGNTGELFF. CDR3 DNA: TGTGCCAGCTCGAACTCCAAAAGCGGGAGCGGAAACACCGGGGAGCTGTTTTTT.

This clone appeared a few times. This chain connects TRBV19 to TRBJ2-2; 9 bases are a match to TRBD2. After removal of 7 bases from V and 3 bases from J, the junction contained 9 bases not matched to a gene. In germline, CDR1 is LNHDA, CDR2 SQIVND (reference sequence). The CDR3 spans 16 residues. The DNA of the CDR3 is TGTGCCAGTAACCCAGTGCTAGCGGGACACACCGGGGAGCTGTTTTTT. Encoded protein: CASNPVLAGHTGELFF.

V and J are TRBV7-9 and TRBJ2-2, with TRBD2 as a possible D gene (5 bases). Per germline, CDR1 SEHNR and CDR2 FQNEAQ (reference sequence). The length of the CDR3 is 15 residues. The V end was cut by 5 bases, the J end by 1 base, with 11 bases between. The CDR3 reads CASSPSAGNTGELFF. CDR3 coding DNA: TGTGCCAGCAGCCCCTCGGCGGGGAACACCGGGGAGCTGTTTTTT.

This chain's CDR3 is CASSQGTSGRGGETQYF. DNA for the CDR3: TGTGCCAGCAGCCAAGGGACTAGCGGGAGGGGGGGAGAGACCCAGTACTTC. The chain is built from TRBV3-1 (or the pseudogene TRBV3-2) and TRBJ2-5, with 15 bases identical to TRBD2. The CDR3 extends over 17 amino acids. In germline, CDR1 is LGHDT, CDR2 YNNKEL (reference sequence). Trimming took 1 base from V and 4 from J; bases not matched to a gene: 4.

This clone was seen a single time. This sequence joins TRBV19 and TRBJ1-2; TRBD1 matches at 7 bases. The J segment lost 2 bases and the V segment lost 5 bases, leaving 11 bases of the junction unmatched. Germline V lookup: CDR1 LNHDA, CDR2 SQIVND (reference sequence). The CDR3 runs 16 residues. In DNA form, the CDR3 reads TGTGCCAGTAGTCCTTACGGACAGGTTTCCAACTATGGCTACACCTTC. Translation: CASSPYGQVSNYGYTF.

The chain couples TRBV27 to TRBJ1-6, with 7 bases that match TRBD1. Germline trimming cut 5 bases from V and 9 bases from J; bases unmatched to any gene: 7. CDR1 and CDR2 from the germline V gene are MNHEY and SMNVEV (reference sequence). There are 14 residues in the CDR3. The CDR3 loop is CASSKDRVGSPLHF. For the CDR3, the DNA is TGTGCCAGCAGTAAAGACAGGGTTGGTTCACCCCTCCACTTT.

The chain uses TRBV11-2 and TRBJ1-1; D is possibly TRBD1 (5 bases). The germline V and J ends were trimmed by 5 bases and 3 bases, with 16 bases remaining between them. Germline V CDR1 and CDR2: SGHAT, FQNNGV. The CDR3 contains 15 residues. The CDR3 sequence: CASSPRDWGDTEAFF. The CDR3 DNA sequence: TGTGCCAGCAGCCCCCGGGACTGGGGGGACACTGAAGCTTTCTTT.

This clone was observed a single time. The rearrangement uses TRBV4-1 and TRBJ1-3; 11 positions match TRBD1. From germline, CDR1 is MGHRA and CDR2 YSYEKL. The CDR3 is 19 amino acids. With 4 bases clipped from V and 0 bases from J, the junction kept 11 bases outside the gene matches. The CDR3 is CASSPGTGGFATSGNTIYF. CDR3 DNA sequence: TGCGCCAGCAGCCCAGGGACAGGGGGGTTTGCGACCTCTGGAAACACCATATATTTT.